The 14 T cell receptor beta chains below were found in one sample sequenced in a study of early T cells in non-severe SARS-CoV-2 infection. TCRdb redid the calling of the 5' RACE reads with MiXCR, one entry per CDR3 protein. The data show 80,000 or so distinct CDR3 sequences, about a sixth seen once. Sample: whole blood. The receptors were gathered from an adult who was a healthcare worker with PCR-confirmed SARS-CoV-2 infection or an uninfected control (not recorded which).

This chain joins TRBV7-2 and TRBJ2-3; no firm D call. CDR3 length: 11 residues. The germline V and J ends were trimmed by 5 bases and 8 bases, with 8 bases remaining between them. The germline gives CDR1 SGHTA, CDR2 FQGNSA. CDR3 in amino acids: CASSAQLTQYF. DNA of the CDR3: TGTGCCAGCAGCGCACAACTTACGCAGTATTTT.

This clonotype was picked up many times. The chain employs TRBV29-1 and TRBJ2-2, with D possibly TRBD1 on 6 matching bases. The CDR3 extends over 14 amino acids. Trimming took 3 bases from V and 7 from J, leaving 15 bases between them. The germline V gene has CDR1 SQVTM and CDR2 ANQGSEA. CDR3 DNA sequence: TGCAGCGTTGAGAAACAGGGTTCCGGCGGGGAGCTGTTTTTT. This gives the protein CSVEKQGSGGELFF.

The rearrangement uses TRBV6-5 and TRBJ1-1, with 8 bases aligning to TRBD1. Germline CDR1 is MNHEY and CDR2 is SVGAGI. This CDR3 spans 14 amino acids. V was pared by 0 bases and J by 6 bases, with 3 bases of the junction left unmatched. This CDR3 is CASSYSQGGSEAFF. The CDR3, as DNA: TGTGCCAGCAGTTACTCACAGGGGGGATCTGAAGCTTTCTTT.

This clonotype was counted a few times. This chain uses TRBV6-5 with TRBJ2-3; the match to TRBD1 covers 9 bases. This CDR3 has 16 residues. Trimming at V came to 3 bases and at J to 6 bases, leaving 10 bases not matched to a gene. CDR1 is MNHEY and CDR2 is SVGAGI in the germline V gene. The CDR3 nucleotides read TGTGCCAGCAGTTATGGTGGGACAGGGCCTAGGGATACGCAGTATTTT. It specifies CASSYGGTGPRDTQYF.

This clonotype was counted a few times. In DNA form, the CDR3 reads TGTGCCAGCAGCCAAGATCTTGTTAGCGTAAACACCGGGGAGCTGTTTTTT. Amino acid sequence: CASSQDLVSVNTGELFF. This chain joins TRBV14 and TRBJ2-2; D possibly corresponds to TRBD2 (5 bases). The CDR3 is made up of 17 amino acids. CDR1 SGHDN and CDR2 FVKESK come from the germline V gene. The germline V and J ends were trimmed by 0 bases and 2 bases, with 13 bases remaining between them. Full variable domain (outside the CDR3, taken from reference TRBV14 and TRBJ2-2): EAGVTQFPSHSVIEKGQTVTLRCDPISGHDNLYWYRRVMGKEIKFLLHFVKESKQDESGMPNNRFLAERTGGTYSTLKVQPAELEDSGVYFCASSQDLVSVNTGELFFGEGSRLTVL.

This clonotype showed up many times. J is TRBJ1-1 and V is TRBV25-1; a possible D gene is TRBD1 (6 bases). This CDR3 comprises 17 residues. Germline CDR1 and CDR2: MGHDK and SYGVNS. The V end was cut by 5 bases, the J end by 0 bases, with 19 bases between. CDR3: CASSSTRGLTMNTEAFF. The DNA of the CDR3 is TGTGCCAGCAGTTCAACCAGGGGTCTTACTATGAACACTGAAGCTTTCTTT.

This sequence joins TRBV4-3 and TRBJ1-3; D possibly corresponds to TRBD1 (5 bases). The length of the CDR3 is 16 residues. Germline V CDR1 and CDR2: LGHNA, YSLEER. The V and J ends lost 0 bases and 2 bases respectively, with 11 bases between them. The CDR3 region has the DNA TGCGCCAGCAGCCAAGATGTCAGGGCGACTGGAAACACCATATATTTT. Translation: CASSQDVRATGNTIYF.

This chain joins TRBV28 and TRBJ1-1; D is unresolved. The CDR3 has 11 amino acids. V lost 10 bases, J lost 8 bases, and 14 bases lay in between. Germline V gene data show CDR1 as MDHEN and CDR2 as SYDVKM. The CDR3 here is CATSGFGEAFF. In nucleotides, the CDR3 is TGTGCCACCTCCGGGTTTGGGGAAGCTTTCTTT.

The table lists this clonotype with a few counts. This chain connects TRBV20-1 to TRBJ2-5; the D gene is possibly TRBD1 (7 bases). Trimming removed 6 bases from V and 4 bases from J, with 24 bases in between. Germline loops: CDR1 DFQATT, CDR2 SNEGSKA (reference sequence). The CDR3 spans 16 residues. The CDR3 DNA reads TGCAGTGCCCAAAGCCGGGCGGAGGGGGCCCCAGAGACCCAGTACTTC. It specifies CSAQSRAEGAPETQYF.

This clonotype was detected a few times. This chain links TRBV19 with TRBJ2-1; TRBD1 or TRBD2 may be the D gene (5 bases each). Germline CDR1 and CDR2: LNHDA and SQIVND (reference sequence). Trimming removed 6 bases at V and 4 bases at J, with 19 bases between. There are 16 residues in the CDR3. CDR3 coding DNA: TGTGCCAGTAGCAAATTCGGGACGGACACTTACAATGAGCAGTTCTTC. Translating gives CASSKFGTDTYNEQFF.

This chain uses TRBV10-3 with TRBJ1-1; the D is unclear. CDR1 ENHRY and CDR2 SYGVKD come from the germline V gene. The V and J ends lost 3 bases and 7 bases respectively, with 12 bases between them. The CDR3 sequence is 13 residues long. The CDR3 DNA is TGTGCCATCAGTGAAGGCCGGGAGAATGAAGCTTTCTTT. Its translation is CAISEGRENEAFF.

This clonotype turned up a few times. The chain has TRBV24-1 and TRBJ1-5; TRBD1 matches at 11 bases. Germline lookup yields CDR1 KGHDR and CDR2 SFDVKD. The length of the CDR3 is 17 residues. J gave up 6 bases and V 2 bases, and 8 bases lay outside the gene matches. CDR3 region: CATSDSPDRGLPQPQHF. CDR3 sequence (DNA): TGTGCCACCAGTGATTCCCCGGACAGGGGGCTACCTCAGCCCCAGCATTTT.

The chain joins TRBV6-1 to TRBJ2-7; TRBD1 might be the D (6 bases). Between the trimmed V and J ends, which lost 6 bases and 1 base, there was a span of 7 bases. This CDR3 is 12 amino acids long. Per germline, CDR1 MNHNS and CDR2 SASEGT. The CDR3 DNA reads TGTGCCAGCAGGGACAGTTCCTACGAGCAGTACTTC. Its translation is CASRDSSYEQYF.

This clonotype was counted between two and nine times. The chain joins TRBV19 to TRBJ2-3; 8 nucleotides line up with TRBD2. V was pared by 3 bases and J by 6 bases, with 8 bases of the junction left unmatched. This CDR3 region has 15 residues. Germline V gene lookup returns CDR1 LNHDA and CDR2 SQIVND (reference sequence). CDR3 coding DNA: TGTGCCAGTAGTATGCAGGCGGGAGGATGGGATACGCAGTATTTT. Translating gives CASSMQAGGWDTQYF.